The 2 T cell receptor beta chains below come from one sample, sequenced in a study of T cell repertoires in cytomegalovirus infection. For these receptors, no antigen is known. TCRdb used MiXCR to reprocess the reads, holding one entry per CDR3 protein. The data contain 360,000 or so distinct CDR3 sequences, just under 35% of them seen just once; the ten biggest clones take up approximately 12%. Sequenced here: cultured PBMCs, sampled from culture after CMV antigen stimulation. Receptors were obtained from a human donor in good health (CMV status not recorded). Some clones in this sample may be carry-over from other donors' samples.

This clonotype occurred many times. V gene TRBV29-1 combines with J gene TRBJ2-3; 8 bases fit TRBD2. The trim removed 4 bases at V and 6 bases at J, leaving 6 bases unmatched. Germline loops: CDR1 SQVTM, CDR2 ANQGSEA. The CDR3 loop spans 13 amino acids. CDR3 amino acids: CSVAGGVSDTQYF. DNA of the CDR3: TGCAGCGTTGCGGGGGGGGTTAGCGATACGCAGTATTTT.

The rearrangement joins TRBV14 to TRBJ1-6; the D is unclear. Germline V gene sequence: CDR1 SGHDN, CDR2 FVKESK. Between the trimmed V and J ends, which lost 4 bases and 0 bases, there was a span of 16 bases. The CDR3 has 18 residues. CDR3 sequence (DNA): TGTGCCAGCAGCCGCTTCCGCCCGAACCGCTCCTATAATTCACCCCTCCACTTT. Translating gives CASSRFRPNRSYNSPLHF. Based on the CDR3 plus reference TRBV14 and TRBJ1-6, the full variable domain is EAGVTQFPSHSVIEKGQTVTLRCDPISGHDNLYWYRRVMGKEIKFLLHFVKESKQDESGMPNNRFLAERTGGTYSTLKVQPAELEDSGVYFCASSRFRPNRSYNSPLHFGNGTRLTVT.